The 3 T cell receptor beta chains below were found in one sample sequenced in a study of response to subunit inactivated influenza vaccine. Each CDR3 protein is one row after TCRdb ran MiXCR on the RT-PCR reads. The sample contains more than 450,000 distinct CDR3 sequences, 12% of which appear only once. This specimen consisted of PBMCs from blood, obtained on the day of vaccination. The source of these receptors is a man aged 50-59 years who received an inactivated influenza vaccine.

This chain uses TRBV6-2 or TRBV6-3 with TRBJ1-5; no clear D gene. Per the germline V gene, CDR1 is MNHEY and CDR2 is SVGEGT. V lost 2 bases to trimming and J lost 5 bases, with 10 bases between them. CDR3 length: 14 residues. The CDR3 region has the DNA TGTGCCAGCAGTTACGCCCGGAGTCATCAGCCCCAGCATTTT. Translating gives CASSYARSHQPQHF.

In this sample, this clonotype turned up many times. The chain carries TRBV29-1 and TRBJ1-2, with D perhaps matching TRBD1 (6 bases). V was clipped by 7 bases and J by 8 bases, with 23 bases between them. Per germline, CDR1 SQVTM and CDR2 ANQGSEA. The length of the CDR3 is 14 residues. DNA for the CDR3: TGCAGCGCCGAGGGGGAGTCTCTCAAGGGGGGCTACACCTTC. Translation gives CSAEGESLKGGYTF.

This clonotype was counted only a few times. V gene TRBV5-1 combines with J gene TRBJ2-7; TRBD1 matches 8 bases. Trimming at V came to 4 bases and at J to 3 bases, leaving 9 bases not matched to a gene. The germline V gene has CDR1 SGHRS and CDR2 YFSETQ. The CDR3 totals 15 residues. CDR3 residues: CASSPGGQEVYEQYF. The CDR3 DNA is TGCGCCAGCAGCCCCGGGGGACAGGAGGTCTACGAGCAGTACTTC.